This TCR beta chain came from a study of CXCR3-negative and CXCR3-positive naive CD8 T cells. Regarding the study as a whole: The study found more hydrophobic TRB CDR3s in CXCR3-positive naive cells than in CXCR3-negative naive cells. Both naive subsets showed comparably high diversity, and memory CD8+ cells showed much lower diversity. Naive subsets displayed similar surface CD5, and TCR strength was inferred from TRB CDR3 properties.

UMI-tagged TRB cDNA libraries were built via 5' RACE. TCRdb re-called the 5' RACE reads; one entry per CDR3 protein, DNA not given. The table counts around 120,000 distinct CDR3 sequences; roughly 0.62% lies in the top ten. Germline CDR1 is MDHEN and CDR2 is SYDVKM. This CDR3 spans 15 amino acids. In triplicate, each CD8+ T cell subset was sorted at more than 250,000 cells per replicate. A CD45RO-CCR7+CD27+CD95- profile was what naive CD8+ T cells displayed. A word on this clonotype: The antigen is unknown.

The receptor was isolated from a human donor in good health. Some clones in this sample may be carry-over from other donors' samples. The source material was naive CXCR3+ CD8+ T cells from blood. Subset reported: CD45RO-CCR7+CD27+CD95- naive CD8+ T cells expressing CXCR3 (TNR3+). The chain links TRBV28 to TRBJ2-7; without DNA, the TCRdb call of TRBD1 cannot be checked. The CDR3 region is CASSPETGPHHEQYF.